The 13 T cell receptor beta chains reported below all come from one sample, sequenced in a study of blood T cells in healthy people across ages (dated by TCRdb to the mid-2010s). Receptor libraries were prepared by 5' RACE. The instrument given in TCRdb is Illumina HiSeq 2500. A second PCR of about 7 to 12 cycles was run with a J-beta primer mix and a sample-barcoded 5' primer. TCRdb took the public reads, trimmed them with fastp at Q25, ran MiXCR for clone calling and kept in-frame beta chains. Each record represents a unique CDR3 protein, reported with the most common genes and DNA among its rows. This sample comprises more than 500,000 distinct CDR3 sequences, about 27% of them detected only once. About 3.3% of the sample is held by the ten biggest clonotypes. These same records also appear under a second study, on T cells of mothers and their children.

The sequenced material came from blood. The receptor set was obtained from a boy under 10 years old in good health.

This clonotype was detected only a few times. The chain couples TRBV11-2 to TRBJ1-4, with D maybe TRBD1 (5 bases). The CDR3 runs 16 residues. Trimming removed 0 bases from V and 4 bases from J, with 12 bases in between. The germline V gene encodes CDR1 SGHAT and CDR2 FQNNGV. The CDR3 DNA reads TGTGCCAGCAGCTTAGATCTGACAGTTCTTAATGAAAAACTGTTTTTT. Residues: CASSLDLTVLNEKLFF.

The chain combines TRBV5-5 with TRBJ1-5, with D perhaps matching TRBD1 (5 bases). This CDR3 has 14 residues. With 4 bases removed from V and 7 bases from J, the gap between germline ends came to 15 bases. Germline CDR1 reads SGHKS; CDR2 reads YYEKEE (reference sequence). The CDR3 DNA sequence: TGTGCCAGCAGCGCATCCTCAGGGTGGCAGCCCCAGCATTTT. Translated, it gives CASSASSGWQPQHF.

This clonotype has ten or more counts. One junction end does not reproduce the germline sequence, and a read error may be involved. V gene TRBV9 combines with J gene TRBJ2-5, with D uncertain. The tail of the sequence fits TRBJ2-7 better, so the J call may be wrong. CDR1 SGDLS and CDR2 YYNGEE come from the germline V gene. This CDR3 has 13 amino acids. Here the CDR3 reads CASSVGLSSEQYF. CDR3 coding DNA: TGTGCCAGCAGCGTAGGACTGTCCTCCGAGCAGTACTTC.

This chain uses TRBV7-9 with TRBJ2-1; no firm D call. CDR3 length: 15 amino acids. Germline V gene data show CDR1 as SEHNR and CDR2 as FQNEAQ (reference sequence). The ends were cut back, 4 bases at V and 0 bases at J, with 10 bases in the middle. This chain's CDR3 is CASSSRQVSYNEQFF. CDR3 bases: TGTGCCAGCAGCTCGCGACAAGTCTCCTACAATGAGCAGTTCTTC.

This clonotype has just one count. V is TRBV30 and J is TRBJ2-3, with 8 bases matching TRBD2. Per the germline V gene, CDR1 is GTSNPN and CDR2 is SVGIG (reference sequence). The CDR3 extends over 14 amino acids. V was pared by 2 bases and J by 4 bases, with 5 bases of the junction left unmatched. CDR3 nucleotides: TGTGCCTGGAGTAGCGGGAGAAGCGCAGATACGCAGTATTTT. It codes for CAWSSGRSADTQYF.

This clonotype turned up a few times. This chain joins TRBV28 and TRBJ2-1; D perhaps matches TRBD2 (6 bases). This CDR3 contains 16 residues. The V and J ends lost 9 bases and 1 base respectively, with 19 bases between them. Germline CDR1 reads MDHEN; CDR2 reads SYDVKM. This chain's CDR3 is CASSSVRDRSYNEQFF. The CDR3, as DNA: TGTGCCAGTTCCTCCGTGCGGGACCGTTCCTACAATGAGCAGTTCTTC.

The chain couples TRBV12-3 or TRBV12-4 to TRBJ2-5, with 10 bases identical to TRBD1. The J segment lost 1 base and the V segment lost 0 bases, leaving 14 bases of the junction unmatched. This CDR3 has 20 residues. As DNA, the CDR3 is TGTGCCAGCAGTTTAGCGCTTTCGGGACAGGGGACTAAAATCCAAGAGACCCAGTACTTC. This translates into CASSLALSGQGTKIQETQYF.

This sequence joins TRBV6-5 and TRBJ2-5; 8 bases match TRBD2. The DNA end favors TRBJ2-7, so the J call may be wrong. This CDR3 has 15 residues. Germline assignment: CDR1 MNHEY and CDR2 SVGAGI. This CDR3 reads CASSRRAGGSYEQYF. The DNA of the CDR3 is TGTGCCAGCAGTCGCAGGGCGGGGGGTTCCTACGAGCAGTACTTC.

This rearrangement joins TRBV28 to TRBJ1-2; tentative D call: TRBD1 (5 bases). The CDR3 is 16 residues long. Germline V CDR1 and CDR2: MDHEN, SYDVKM. V was shortened by 8 bases and J by 8 bases, with 27 bases between the two germline ends. The CDR3 protein is CASRATTGTPIWGYTF. CDR3 nucleotides: TGTGCCAGCCGCGCCACGACCGGGACCCCGATCTGGGGCTACACCTTC.

This clonotype was detected only a few times. The rearrangement uses TRBV2 and TRBJ2-2, with 7 nucleotides matching TRBD1. The CDR3 runs to 20 residues. With 4 bases clipped from V and 3 bases from J, the junction kept 20 bases outside the gene matches. Per germline, CDR1 SNHLY and CDR2 FYNNEI. The CDR3 DNA follows: TGTGCCAGCAGTGTTGTTTCAACGTACCCTGGGACAGAAGACACCGGGGAGCTGTTTTTT. This codes for CASSVVSTYPGTEDTGELFF.

The chain combines TRBV6-1 with TRBJ2-1; TRBD2 matches at 7 bases. With the DNA end fitting TRBJ2-5 better, the J assignment may be wrong. The CDR3 runs to 16 residues. The germline gives CDR1 MNHNS, CDR2 SASEGT. This chain's CDR3 is CASSEAPGGSRETQYF. The CDR3 nucleotides are TGTGCCAGCAGTGAAGCGCCGGGCGGGAGTCGGGAGACCCAGTACTTC.

This clonotype was counted a few times. The chain uses TRBV10-3 and TRBJ2-5, with D unresolved. The CDR3 contains 13 residues. Trimming cost V 3 bases and J 11 bases, with 16 bases left between them. The germline CDR1 and CDR2 sequences are ENHRY and SYGVKD. As DNA, the CDR3 is TGTGCCATCAGTGAATGGACCGCTACGGAGCAGTACTTC. As protein: CAISEWTATEQYF.

A few counts support this clonotype. This sequence joins TRBV9 and TRBJ2-1, with 10 positions matching TRBD2. Trimming at V came to 5 bases and at J to 4 bases, leaving 12 bases not matched to a gene. In germline, CDR1 is SGDLS, CDR2 YYNGEE. This CDR3 is 17 amino acids long. The CDR3 DNA reads as TGTGCCAGCAGTCCTCAGGCGCTAGCGGGGGAATACAATGAGCAGTTCTTC. Encoded protein: CASSPQALAGEYNEQFF.